This passage covers 5 T cell receptor beta chains from one sample sequenced in a study of T cells in Graves' hyperthyroidism and ophthalmopathy. Authors of the study amplified TCR beta CDR3 regions from RNA transcripts. TCR CDR3 regions were first amplified by RT-PCR with HTBI primers. TCRdb reanalysed the multiplex PCR reads using MiXCR and keeps one entry per CDR3 protein. The sample has 300,000 to 450,000 distinct CDR3 sequences; about 15% are singletons. The sequenced material came from blood. Receptor source: a woman aged 25 to 45 with Graves' hyperthyroidism.

A remark on this clonotype: A junction boundary mismatches the germline segment, possibly from a read error. V and J are TRBV7-2 and TRBJ2-7, with 7 positions matching TRBD1. In germline, CDR1 is SGHTA, CDR2 FQGNSA. The CDR3 has 15 amino acids. Here the CDR3 DNA reads TGTGCCAGCACCTTAGGACAGGCGAGCTCCTACGAGCAGTACTTC. It specifies CASTLGQASSYEQYF.

This clonotype was recorded at least ten times. The V gene is TRBV10-3, the J gene TRBJ2-7, with D maybe TRBD1 (5 bases). V was shortened by 0 bases and J by 5 bases, with 8 bases between the two germline ends. The V gene's germline CDR1 is ENHRY and CDR2 SYGVKD. This CDR3 is built from 13 residues. The CDR3 is CAISESKGHEQYF. Written as DNA, the CDR3 is TGTGCCATCAGTGAGTCTAAGGGGCACGAGCAGTACTTC.

This clonotype was recorded many times. V usage is TRBV12-3 or TRBV12-4 and J usage is TRBJ1-1; D is possibly TRBD1 (5 bases). This CDR3 is built from 17 residues. The V end was cut by 6 bases, the J end by 1 base, with 21 bases between. The CDR3 region is CASRAGYGRFSNTEAFF. The CDR3, as DNA: TGTGCCAGCAGAGCAGGGTATGGGAGGTTTTCGAACACTGAAGCTTTCTTT.

The table lists this clonotype with many counts. The rearrangement uses TRBV24-1 and TRBJ2-3, with unresolved D. Germline CDR1 is KGHDR and CDR2 is SFDVKD. Trimming removed 4 bases from V and 0 bases from J, with 13 bases in between. The CDR3 extends over 16 amino acids. CDR3 sequence reads: CATSDGIGVSTDTQYF. In DNA, the CDR3 is TGTGCCACCAGTGACGGAATAGGCGTGAGCACAGATACGCAGTATTTT.

The rearrangement links TRBV5-1 to TRBJ1-5; D is uncertain. CDR1 and CDR2 from the germline V gene are SGHRS and YFSETQ. The ends were cut back, 4 bases at V and 3 bases at J, with 11 bases in the middle. The CDR3 totals 14 residues. In DNA form, the CDR3 reads TGCGCCAGCAGCGTGGACGGATACAATCAGCCCCAGCATTTT. Its protein product is CASSVDGYNQPQHF. The whole variable domain, filled in from reference TRBV5-1 and TRBJ1-5, reads KAGVTQTPRYLIKTRGQQVTLSCSPISGHRSVSWYQQTPGQGLQFLFEYFSETQRNKGNFPGRFSGRQFSNSRSEMNVSTLELGDSALYLCASSVDGYNQPQHFGDGTRLSIL.